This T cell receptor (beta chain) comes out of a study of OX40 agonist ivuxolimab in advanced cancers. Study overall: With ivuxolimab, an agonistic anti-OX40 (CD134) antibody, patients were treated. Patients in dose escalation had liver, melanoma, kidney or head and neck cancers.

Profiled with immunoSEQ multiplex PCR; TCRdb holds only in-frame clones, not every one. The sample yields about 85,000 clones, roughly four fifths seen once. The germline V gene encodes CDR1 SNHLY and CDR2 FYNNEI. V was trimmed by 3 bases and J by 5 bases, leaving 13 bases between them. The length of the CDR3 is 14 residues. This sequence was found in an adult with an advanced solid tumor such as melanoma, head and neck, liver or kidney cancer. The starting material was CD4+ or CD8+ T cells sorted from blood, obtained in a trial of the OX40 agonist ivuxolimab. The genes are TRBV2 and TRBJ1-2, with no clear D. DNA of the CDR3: TGTGCCAGCAGTGATAGAGGGTCCCTATATGGCTACACCTTC. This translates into CASSDRGSLYGYTF.